This T cell receptor (beta chain) was profiled in a study of siplizumab effects on memory and regulatory T cells. Study results and limitations: Suppressive activity of Tregs proliferating in siplizumab cultures remained unconfirmed.

In germline, CDR1 is SGHTS, CDR2 YDEGEE. The CDR3 extends over 12 amino acids. The V gene lost 2 bases and the J gene lost 8 bases, with 10 bases spanning the gap. A few donor pairs also had unstimulated CD4+ and CD8+ naive and memory subsets sequenced. Note on this clone: The antigen is unknown.

Here immunoSEQ multiplex PCR was the method, and the copy in TCRdb shows in-frame clones only, minus some. The data contain some 100,000 clones, approximately 97% of them singletons. The chain couples TRBV5-8 to TRBJ2-5; D is unclear. Specimen: naive CD4+ T cells sorted from blood. The TCR originated in a human donor in good health. The CDR3 DNA is TGTGCCAGCAGCTTTGAAAAGAAAACCCAGTACTTC. This gives the protein CASSFEKKTQYF. Full variable domain (remainder filled in from reference TRBV5-8 and TRBJ2-5): EAGVTQSPTHLIKTRGQQATLRCSPISGHTSVYWYQQALGLGLQFLLWYDEGEERNRGNFPPRFSGRQFPNYSSELNVNALELEDSALYLCASSFEKKTQYFGPGTRLLVL.